The 31 T cell receptor beta chains below were found in one sample sequenced in a study of Ad26.COV2.S vaccination and SARS-CoV-2 variants (dated by TCRdb to about 2021). Library prep was done by the immunoSEQ multiplex PCR assay. Not all clones reach the TCRdb copy of this immuneACCESS table, which keeps in-frame sequences only. Checked studies attribute under half of the gap to unresolved V genes and leave the rest unexplained. The sample contains 400,000 to 450,000 clones, more than 80% of them found a single time. The ten largest clones add up to 12% of the sample. In the paper's terms, the treatment or condition label means: 19 received Ad26.COV2.S at low or high dose, single or two shots; about 5 received placebo; per-sample allocation not given. Repertoires of vaccine and placebo recipients were sequenced from samples collected on day 63 after the first injection. Sample: peripheral blood, taken in a trial of Ad26.COV2.S vaccine versus placebo. These receptors came from a person aged 18-60 years who received the Ad26.COV2.S COVID-19 vaccine or a placebo.

V usage is TRBV6-1 and J usage is TRBJ1-2; TRBD1 aligns across 7 bases. This CDR3 comprises 12 residues. Germline-derived CDR1 and CDR2 are MNHNS and SASEGT. V shed 2 bases, J shed 9 bases, and the junction held 3 bases outside the gene matches. The DNA of the CDR3 is TGTGCCAGCAGTGAAAACAGGGGTCGCTACACCTTC. Protein: CASSENRGRYTF.

The rearrangement joins TRBV4-3 to TRBJ2-1; tentatively, D is TRBD1 (6 bases). This CDR3 is built from 17 residues. Germline V gene data show CDR1 as LGHNA and CDR2 as YSLEER. Trimming cost V 3 bases and J 0 bases, with 15 bases left between them. CDR3 loop: CASSQDLNRDSYNEQFF. The DNA of the CDR3 is TGCGCCAGCAGCCAGGATCTAAACAGGGACTCCTACAATGAGCAGTTCTTC.

J is TRBJ2-7 and V is TRBV4-3; the match to TRBD2 covers 7 bases. The CDR3 runs 16 residues. V lost 1 base and J lost 2; bases outside the gene matches: 8. CDR1 and CDR2 from the germline V gene are LGHNA and YSLEER. The CDR3 DNA reads as TGCGCCAGCAGCCAAGCCCGATCGGGGGGAGCCTACGAGCAGTACTTC. This sequence encodes CASSQARSGGAYEQYF.

The chain combines TRBV6-5 with TRBJ2-7; TRBD1 aligns across 8 bases. Germline V gene sequence: CDR1 MNHEY, CDR2 SVGAGI. The V segment lost 3 bases and the J segment 4 bases; nucleotides outside the gene matches: 5. This CDR3 region has 14 residues. CDR3 region: CASSYRQGWYEQYF. DNA for the CDR3: TGTGCCAGCAGTTATCGACAGGGGTGGTACGAGCAGTACTTC.

This clone was detected a few times. This rearrangement joins TRBV19 to TRBJ2-2, with D uncertain. The ends were cut back, 4 bases at V and 0 bases at J, with 6 bases in the middle. CDR3 length equals 14 residues. CDR1 LNHDA and CDR2 SQIVND come from the germline V gene (reference sequence). The CDR3 sequence: CASSTMTNTGELFF. CDR3 DNA: TGTGCCAGTAGTACGATGACGAACACCGGGGAGCTGTTTTTT. Using reference TRBV19 and TRBJ2-2 for the parts outside the CDR3, the full variable domain is DGGITQSPKYLFRKEGQNVTLSCEQNLNHDAMYWYRQDPGQGLRLIYYSQIVNDFQKGDIAEGYSVSREKKESFPLTVTSAQKNPTAFYLCASSTMTNTGELFFGEGSRLTVL.

This chain connects TRBV21-1 to TRBJ1-2. TRBV21-1 is a documented pseudogene. The CDR3 consists of 16 residues. CDR3 coding DNA: TGTGCCAGCAGCACGCCCCATGGTGGGGACAACTATGGCTACACCTTC. Encoded protein: CASSTPHGGDNYGYTF.

This clone was observed a single time. The V gene is TRBV7-6, the J gene TRBJ2-5, with D possibly TRBD2 on 5 matching bases. The CDR3 sequence is 16 residues long. Germline V lookup: CDR1 SGHVS, CDR2 FNYEAQ. V gave up 5 bases and J gave up 4 bases, with 20 bases separating them. The CDR3 protein is CASSPPRAREGETQYF. As DNA, the CDR3 is TGTGCCAGCAGCCCTCCCCGGGCCAGAGAGGGAGAGACCCAGTACTTC.

This chain connects TRBV7-9 to TRBJ1-5, with D possibly TRBD1 on 5 matching bases. The CDR3 totals 14 residues. V lost 0 bases and J 7 bases, leaving 10 bases between the germline ends. Germline CDR1 reads SEHNR; CDR2 reads FQNEAQ (reference sequence). The CDR3 protein is CASSLAGESQPQHF. CDR3 nucleotides: TGTGCCAGCAGCTTAGCAGGGGAAAGCCAGCCCCAGCATTTT.

This rearrangement joins TRBV5-6 to TRBJ2-1; D gene uncertain. The CDR3 is 16 amino acids. Trimming shortened V by 0 bases and J by 0 bases, and 10 bases separated the two germline ends. CDR1 and CDR2 from the germline V gene are SGHDT and YYEEEE. The CDR3 sequence is CASSLGVIYSYNEQFF. The CDR3 DNA reads TGTGCCAGCAGCTTGGGGGTCATATACTCCTACAATGAGCAGTTCTTC. Drawing the rest from reference TRBV5-6 and TRBJ2-1, the complete variable domain is DAGVTQSPTHLIKTRGQQVTLRCSPKSGHDTVSWYQQALGQGPQFIFQYYEEEERQRGNFPDRFSGHQFPNYSSELNVNALLLGDSALYLCASSLGVIYSYNEQFFGPGTRLTVL.

V and J are TRBV19 and TRBJ2-1; the match to TRBD2 covers 9 bases. V shed 2 bases and J 10 bases; nucleotides not matched to a gene: 6. This CDR3 spans 14 amino acids. CDR1 and CDR2 (germline): LNHDA, SQIVND (reference sequence). The CDR3 region has the DNA TGTGCCAGTAGTATAAAGGCGCTAGCGGGAGAGCAGTTCTTC. This gives the protein CASSIKALAGEQFF.

This chain links TRBV19 with TRBJ2-7; D unresolved. The CDR3 loop spans 12 amino acids. The V end was cut by 5 bases, the J end by 3 bases, with 8 bases between. Per the germline V gene, CDR1 is LNHDA and CDR2 is SQIVND (reference sequence). The CDR3 DNA reads TGTGCCAGTAGTTCTGGCCACTACGAGCAGTACTTC. Translation: CASSSGHYEQYF.

CDR3 sequence reads: CASSEIAGPYNEQFF. CDR3 nucleotides: TGCGCCAGCAGTGAAATAGCGGGTCCCTACAATGAGCAGTTCTTC. This chain connects TRBV10-2 to TRBJ2-1, with TRBD2 matching over 7 bases. The CDR3 has 15 residues. V was clipped by 3 bases and J by 2 bases; unmatched bases: 4. Germline values: CDR1 WSHSY, CDR2 SAAADI.

The chain employs TRBV30 and TRBJ2-5; D unclear. The germline V gene encodes CDR1 GTSNPN and CDR2 SVGIG (reference sequence). Between the trimmed V and J ends, which lost 5 bases and 1 base, there was a span of 8 bases. The CDR3 covers 12 residues. The CDR3 protein is CAWAWGQETQYF. The CDR3 DNA sequence: TGTGCCTGGGCGTGGGGCCAAGAGACCCAGTACTTC.

This clone occurred once. The chain combines TRBV30 with TRBJ2-2; 7 positions match TRBD2. CDR1 and CDR2 (germline): GTSNPN, SVGIG (reference sequence). Trimming at V came to 3 bases and at J to 6 bases, leaving 13 bases not matched to a gene. The CDR3 sequence is 16 residues long. CDR3 amino acids: CAWRPRKREAAGELFF. In nucleotides, the CDR3 is TGTGCCTGGAGGCCCCGGAAACGGGAGGCGGCCGGGGAGCTGTTTTTT.

The rearrangement links TRBV11-2 to TRBJ2-7; TRBD2 matches 13 bases. Germline V gene lookup returns CDR1 SGHAT and CDR2 FQNNGV. The CDR3 length is 16 residues. Germline trimming cut 4 bases from V and 5 bases from J; bases unmatched to any gene: 8. The CDR3 region is CASSSGLAGANDEQYF. CDR3 sequence (DNA): TGTGCCAGCAGCTCCGGACTAGCGGGAGCAAATGACGAGCAGTACTTC.

As DNA, the CDR3 is TGTGCCAGCAGCGTAGCTATGGGAGAGACCCAGTACTTC. This gives the protein CASSVAMGETQYF. This chain uses TRBV9 with TRBJ2-5, with no clear D. Trimming took 0 bases from V and 4 from J, leaving 7 bases between them. CDR1 SGDLS and CDR2 YYNGEE come from the germline V gene. The CDR3 totals 13 residues.

V and J are TRBV11-3 and TRBJ2-5, with D possibly being TRBD2 (7 bases). The CDR3 runs 15 residues. The germline V and J ends were trimmed by 5 bases and 4 bases, with 17 bases remaining between them. The germline V gene has CDR1 SGHNT and CDR2 YENEEA. CDR3 region: CASSPRGGDGETQYF. The CDR3 bases are TGTGCCAGCAGCCCTAGAGGGGGGGACGGAGAGACCCAGTACTTC. Full variable domain (remainder filled in from reference TRBV11-3 and TRBJ2-5): EAGVVQSPRYKIIEKKQPVAFWCNPISGHNTLYWYLQNLGQGPELLIRYENEEAVDDSQLPKDRFSAERLKGVDSTLKIQPAELGDSAVYLCASSPRGGDGETQYFGPGTRLLVL.

CDR3 bases: TGCGCCAGCAGCCAAACCCCAGGGACTAGCACAGATACGCAGTATTTT. Its translation is CASSQTPGTSTDTQYF. V usage is TRBV4-1 and J usage is TRBJ2-3; D possibly corresponds to TRBD2 (6 bases). Trimming took 2 bases from V and 0 from J, leaving 12 bases between them. From germline, CDR1 is MGHRA and CDR2 YSYEKL. This CDR3 has 16 amino acids.

CDR3 sequence reads: CASSSGTSVYEQYF. The CDR3 coding sequence is TGTGCCAGCAGCTCCGGGACTAGCGTCTACGAGCAGTACTTC. V is TRBV7-9 and J is TRBJ2-7; 10 nucleotides match TRBD2. Germline CDR1 reads SEHNR; CDR2 reads FQNEAQ (reference sequence). The V and J ends lost 4 bases and 3 bases, in that order; junction bases with no gene match: 3. CDR3 size: 14 residues.

The J gene is TRBJ1-4, the V gene TRBV6-5; D uncertain. Germline V gene data show CDR1 as MNHEY and CDR2 as SVGAGI. CDR3 length: 16 amino acids. With 0 bases removed from V and 0 bases from J, the gap between germline ends came to 8 bases. For the CDR3, the DNA is TGTGCCAGCAGTTACTCCCCGCAAGCAACTAATGAAAAACTGTTTTTT. Encoded protein: CASSYSPQATNEKLFF.

The genes are TRBV11-3 and TRBJ2-1, with D uncertain. The CDR3 extends over 13 amino acids. V was clipped by 1 base and J by 7 bases, with 8 bases between them. Germline values: CDR1 SGHNT, CDR2 YENEEA. This CDR3 reads CASSLVLGNEQFF. In DNA, the CDR3 is TGTGCCAGCAGCTTAGTTTTAGGGAATGAGCAGTTCTTC. The full variable domain, rest sourced from reference TRBV11-3 and TRBJ2-1, is EAGVVQSPRYKIIEKKQPVAFWCNPISGHNTLYWYLQNLGQGPELLIRYENEEAVDDSQLPKDRFSAERLKGVDSTLKIQPAELGDSAVYLCASSLVLGNEQFFGPGTRLTVL.

The rearrangement uses TRBV14 and TRBJ2-1; D not resolved. Germline V gene data show CDR1 as SGHDN and CDR2 as FVKESK. Trimming stripped 0 bases from V and 6 bases from J, with 15 bases between. The CDR3 has 16 amino acids. The CDR3 bases are TGTGCCAGCAGCCAAGAGGCTCTCAAGGGCTTCAATGAGCAGTTCTTC. Translation gives CASSQEALKGFNEQFF.

The V call is TRBV6-6, the J call TRBJ2-3, with D possibly matching TRBD2 (5 bases). The ends were cut back, 5 bases at V and 4 bases at J, with 7 bases in the middle. Germline CDR1 is MNHNY and CDR2 is SVGAGI (reference sequence). The CDR3 totals 12 residues. The CDR3 sequence is CASSKLADTQYF. The CDR3 DNA reads TGTGCCAGCAGTAAACTAGCAGATACGCAGTATTTT.

The chain links TRBV7-9 to TRBJ2-7, with D perhaps TRBD1 or TRBD2 (5 bases each). Trimming removed 4 bases at V and 3 bases at J, with 22 bases between. Germline CDR1 is SEHNR and CDR2 is FQNEAQ (reference sequence). The CDR3 extends over 17 amino acids. The CDR3 protein is CASSSPLHSGTLYEQYF. The CDR3 region has the DNA TGTGCCAGCAGCTCCCCTCTTCACTCAGGGACCCTCTACGAGCAGTACTTC.

This clone has a handful of counts. The rearrangement links TRBV15 to TRBJ1-3; D not certain. V was cut by 6 bases and J by 0 bases, with 9 bases left in between. CDR3 length: 14 residues. The V gene's germline CDR1 is LNHNV and CDR2 YYDKDF (reference sequence). The CDR3 reads CATRGPSSGNTIYF. Written as DNA, the CDR3 is TGTGCCACCAGGGGTCCCTCCTCTGGAAACACCATATATTTT.

This rearrangement joins TRBV6-6 to TRBJ2-1, with TRBD2 matching over 9 bases. CDR1 is MNHNY, CDR2 SVGAGI, per germline (reference sequence). The CDR3 has 17 amino acids. V lost 5 bases, J lost 8 bases, and 16 bases stayed unmatched. The CDR3 spells CASSPPSLAGGPHEQFF. The CDR3, as DNA: TGTGCCAGCAGTCCCCCTTCCCTCGCGGGAGGGCCGCATGAGCAGTTCTTC.

The chain uses TRBV6-5 and TRBJ2-7; maybe TRBD1 (5 bases). The CDR3 is made up of 13 amino acids. CDR1 is MNHEY, CDR2 SVGAGI, per germline. Trimming removed 6 bases from V and 4 bases from J, with 13 bases in between. DNA of the CDR3: TGTGCCAGCAGACCCCGTGGGGCGTACGAGCAGTACTTC. This encodes CASRPRGAYEQYF.

The chain joins TRBV6-2 or TRBV6-3 to TRBJ1-2; D not resolved. The V end was cut by 0 bases, the J end by 4 bases, with 15 bases between. CDR1 MNHEY and CDR2 SVGEGT come from the germline V gene. The CDR3 is 16 amino acids. Here the CDR3 reads CASSYSRSQAPYGYTF. As DNA, the CDR3 is TGTGCCAGCAGTTACTCCCGATCGCAGGCTCCCTATGGCTACACCTTC.

The V and J genes are TRBV29-1 and TRBJ2-2, with D unclear. This CDR3 has 14 residues. V was clipped by 4 bases and J by 0 bases, with 9 bases between them. Germline-derived CDR1 and CDR2 are SQVTM and ANQGSEA. In DNA form, the CDR3 reads TGCAGCGTTGGGGTCCGGGCGAACACCGGGGAGCTGTTTTTT. Its protein is CSVGVRANTGELFF.

The gene calls are TRBV27 and TRBJ2-3, with TRBD2 as a possible D gene (6 bases). This CDR3 region has 15 residues. CDR1 MNHEY and CDR2 SMNVEV come from the germline V gene (reference sequence). Between the trimmed V and J ends, which lost 1 base and 0 bases, there was a span of 8 bases. The CDR3 nucleotides read TGTGCCAGCAGTTTATTCGGGGGAAGCACAGATACGCAGTATTTT. Translation gives CASSLFGGSTDTQYF.

CDR3 residues: CASSLAAGRGGTDTQYF. In DNA, the CDR3 is TGCGCCAGCAGCTTGGCCGCCGGGAGAGGGGGCACAGATACGCAGTATTTT. V gene TRBV5-1 combines with J gene TRBJ2-3; TRBD2 might be the D (6 bases). The CDR3 contains 17 residues. The V gene lost 0 bases and the J gene lost 1 base, with 15 bases spanning the gap. Germline V gene sequence: CDR1 SGHRS, CDR2 YFSETQ.